Below, 6 T cell receptor beta chains from the same sample are listed, as sequenced in a study of T-cell reconstitution after alpha-beta-depleted transplantation in children. Preparation of the TCRbeta library was carried out with unique molecular identifiers. Each CDR3 protein gets one entry after TCRdb re-called the PCR reads with MiXCR. The table has fewer than 350,000 distinct CDR3 sequences, just over 7.5% seen once; the top ten hold around 10%. Study-wide points: From newly produced T cells came most of the T-cell counts and diversity one year after transplant.

These TCRs' antigens remain unknown. This material consisted of peripheral blood, taken 360 days after TCRalphabeta/CD19-depleted stem cell transplant. All receptors come from a female patient younger than 10 who had a stem cell transplant for Fanconi anemia, so the T cells may come from the graft donor.

In this sample, this clonotype turned up many times. This chain connects TRBV5-1 to TRBJ2-3, with TRBD2 identical over 9 bases. Germline CDR1 is SGHRS and CDR2 is YFSETQ. Trimming removed 3 bases from V and 2 bases from J; junction bases left unmatched: 16. The CDR3 has 19 amino acids. The CDR3 DNA follows: TGCGCCAGCAGCTCTCCCGGGGGTAGACTAGCGGTAGACACAGATACGCAGTATTTT. Translation gives CASSSPGGRLAVDTDTQYF.

This chain uses TRBV5-6 with TRBJ2-1; D is ambiguous. The CDR3 consists of 14 residues. Trimming removed 1 base from V and 3 bases from J, with 8 bases in between. Germline lookup yields CDR1 SGHDT and CDR2 YYEEEE. For the CDR3, the DNA is TGTGCCAGCAGCTTGCTTAATTTCTACAATGAGCAGTTCTTC. Translation: CASSLLNFYNEQFF.

This clonotype was observed at least ten times. The chain joins TRBV5-1 to TRBJ1-2; D perhaps matches TRBD1 (6 bases). The V end lost 0 bases, the J end lost 8 bases, and 14 bases lay between the germline ends. The CDR3 spans 14 residues. The germline V gene has CDR1 SGHRS and CDR2 YFSETQ. CDR3 in DNA: TGCGCCAGCAGCTTGGCCTGGGGGGGACAAGGCTACACCTTC. Translated: CASSLAWGGQGYTF.

This clonotype has ten or more counts. The chain has TRBV5-1 and TRBJ2-3; 8 positions match TRBD2. Germline CDR1 is SGHRS and CDR2 is YFSETQ. V lost 4 bases and J lost 1; bases outside the gene matches: 8. The length of the CDR3 is 16 residues. In DNA, the CDR3 is TGCGCCAGCAGCCCCCGGCGAGCGGGAGGCACAGATACGCAGTATTTT. It encodes CASSPRRAGGTDTQYF.

The sample holds many counts of this clonotype. This chain connects TRBV29-1 to TRBJ1-2, with TRBD1 as a possible D gene (5 bases). Germline V CDR1 and CDR2: SQVTM, ANQGSEA. This CDR3 comprises 15 residues. The germline V and J ends were trimmed by 3 bases and 0 bases, with 14 bases remaining between them. For the CDR3, the DNA is TGCAGCGTTGACCCGGACACTCACTCTAACTATGGCTACACCTTC. It specifies CSVDPDTHSNYGYTF.

Ten or more counts support this clonotype. The gene calls are TRBV20-1 and TRBJ2-7; D might be TRBD1 or TRBD2, each matching 6 bases. CDR1 and CDR2 from the germline V gene are DFQATT and SNEGSKA (reference sequence). Deletions cut 3 bases from V and 4 bases from J, with 13 bases between. The CDR3 has 13 residues. This CDR3 reads CSASPGASYEQYF. Written as DNA, the CDR3 is TGCAGTGCTAGCCCGGGGGCCTCGTACGAGCAGTACTTC.